The present T cell receptor (beta chain) was sequenced within a study of T cells in localized non-small cell lung cancer. Of note for this clone: The antigen remains unidentified.

Germline lookup yields CDR1 SGHVS and CDR2 FNYEAQ. The CDR3 covers 14 residues. The V and J ends lost 1 base and 2 bases respectively, with 9 bases between them. The study, taken as a whole, reports: Tumor showed lower T cell clonality than uninvolved adjacent lung, where it was highest. There was an association of higher blood T cell density with longer overall survival. Heterogeneity within the tumor remains possible, as just one region underwent sequencing.

TCRdb keeps only in-frame clones here, not all; method: immunoSEQ multiplex PCR. The sample comprises tens of thousands of clones, around 82% of which are singletons, and approximately 35% rests with the top ten. The sequence came from a male donor at least 60 years old with stage II squamous cell lung carcinoma. Sequenced material: peripheral blood, taken before any cancer treatment. The genes are TRBV7-6 and TRBJ2-7, with D tentatively TRBD1 (6 bases). This chain's CDR3 is CASSLGDTTYEQYF. The DNA for the CDR3 is TGTGCCAGCAGCTTAGGGGACACTACCTACGAGCAGTACTTC.